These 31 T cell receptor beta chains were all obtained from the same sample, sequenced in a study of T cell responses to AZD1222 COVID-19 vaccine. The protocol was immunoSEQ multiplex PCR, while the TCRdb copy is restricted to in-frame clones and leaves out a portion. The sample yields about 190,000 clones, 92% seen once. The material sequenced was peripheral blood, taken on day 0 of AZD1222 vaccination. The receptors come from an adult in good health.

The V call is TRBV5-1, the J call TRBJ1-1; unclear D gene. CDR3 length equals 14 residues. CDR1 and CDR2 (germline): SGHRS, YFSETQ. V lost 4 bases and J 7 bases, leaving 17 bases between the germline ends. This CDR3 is CASSPSTVTHEAFF. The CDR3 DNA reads TGCGCCAGCAGCCCCTCCACCGTTACCCATGAAGCTTTCTTT.

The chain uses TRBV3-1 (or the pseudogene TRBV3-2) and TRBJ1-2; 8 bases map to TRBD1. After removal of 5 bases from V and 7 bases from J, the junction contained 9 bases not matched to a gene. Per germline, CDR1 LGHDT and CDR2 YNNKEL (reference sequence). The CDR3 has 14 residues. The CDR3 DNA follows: TGTGCCAGCAGCTCACGACAGGGGTTTTCTGGCTACACCTTC. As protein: CASSSRQGFSGYTF.

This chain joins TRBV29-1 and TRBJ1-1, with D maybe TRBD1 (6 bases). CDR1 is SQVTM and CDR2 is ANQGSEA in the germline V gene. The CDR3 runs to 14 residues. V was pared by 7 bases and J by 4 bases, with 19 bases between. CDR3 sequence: CSDAPTGLSTEAFF. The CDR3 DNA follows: TGCAGCGACGCTCCGACAGGTTTAAGCACTGAAGCTTTCTTT. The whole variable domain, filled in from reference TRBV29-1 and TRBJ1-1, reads SAVISQKPSRDICQRGTSLTIQCQVDSQVTMMFWYRQQPGQSLTLIATANQGSEATYESGFVIDKFPISRPNLTFSTLTVSNMSPEDSSIYLCSDAPTGLSTEAFFGQGTRLTVV.

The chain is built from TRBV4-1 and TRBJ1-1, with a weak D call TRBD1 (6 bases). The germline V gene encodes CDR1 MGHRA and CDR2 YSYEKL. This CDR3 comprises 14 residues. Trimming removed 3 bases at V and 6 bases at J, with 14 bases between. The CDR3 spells CASSHAIGQSEAFF. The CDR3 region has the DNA TGCGCCAGCAGCCACGCAATTGGACAGTCTGAAGCTTTCTTT.

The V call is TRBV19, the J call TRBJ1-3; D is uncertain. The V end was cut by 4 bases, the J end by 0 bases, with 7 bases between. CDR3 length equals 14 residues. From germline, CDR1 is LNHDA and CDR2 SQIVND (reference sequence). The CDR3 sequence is CASSRSNSGNTIYF. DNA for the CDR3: TGTGCCAGTAGTAGGTCTAACTCTGGAAACACCATATATTTT.

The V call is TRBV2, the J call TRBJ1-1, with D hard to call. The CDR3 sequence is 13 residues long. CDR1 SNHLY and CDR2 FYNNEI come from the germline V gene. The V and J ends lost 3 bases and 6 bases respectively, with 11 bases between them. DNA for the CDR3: TGTGCCAGCAGTGACAAGACGCGGGCTGAAGCTTTCTTT. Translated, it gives CASSDKTRAEAFF.

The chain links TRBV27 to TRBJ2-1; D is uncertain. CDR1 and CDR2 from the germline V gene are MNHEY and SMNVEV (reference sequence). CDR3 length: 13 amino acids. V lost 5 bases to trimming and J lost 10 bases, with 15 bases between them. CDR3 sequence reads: CASSQRSTGEQFF. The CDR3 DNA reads TGTGCCAGCAGTCAAAGATCGACCGGGGAGCAGTTCTTC.

This chain's CDR3 is CASKPTGDEQYF. The CDR3 DNA sequence: TGTGCCAGCAAACCGACCGGGGACGAGCAGTACTTC. This rearrangement joins TRBV2 to TRBJ2-7; maybe TRBD2 (5 bases). Trimming removed 7 bases at V and 5 bases at J, with 12 bases between. The CDR3 runs to 12 residues. Germline V lookup: CDR1 SNHLY, CDR2 FYNNEI. Full variable domain (rest looked up from reference TRBV2 and TRBJ2-7): EPEVTQTPSHQVTQMGQEVILRCVPISNHLYFYWYRQILGQKVEFLVSFYNNEISEKSEIFDDQFSVERPDGSNFTLKIRSTKLEDSAMYFCASKPTGDEQYFGPGTRLTVT.

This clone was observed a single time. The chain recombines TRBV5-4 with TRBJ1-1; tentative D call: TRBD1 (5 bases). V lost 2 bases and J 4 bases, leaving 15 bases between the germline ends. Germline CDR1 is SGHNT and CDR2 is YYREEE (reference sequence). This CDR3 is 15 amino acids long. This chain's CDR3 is CASSLYVAGTTEAFF. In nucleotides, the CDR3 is TGTGCCAGCAGCTTATATGTGGCAGGGACCACTGAAGCTTTCTTT.

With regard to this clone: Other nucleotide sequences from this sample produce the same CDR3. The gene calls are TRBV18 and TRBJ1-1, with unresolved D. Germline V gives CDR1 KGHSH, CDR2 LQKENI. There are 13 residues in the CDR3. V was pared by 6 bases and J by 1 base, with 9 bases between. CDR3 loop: CASSQDGNTEAFF. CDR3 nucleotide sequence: TGTGCCAGCTCCCAGGACGGGAACACTGAAGCTTTCTTT.

In nucleotides, the CDR3 is TGTGCCAGCAGCTTCAGGGGTTTGGGAGGCTACACCTTC. Translation: CASSFRGLGGYTF. The chain couples TRBV5-6 to TRBJ1-2; D is perhaps TRBD1 (6 bases). The CDR3 has 13 residues. V lost 2 bases to trimming and J lost 8 bases, with 13 bases between them. Per germline, CDR1 SGHDT and CDR2 YYEEEE.

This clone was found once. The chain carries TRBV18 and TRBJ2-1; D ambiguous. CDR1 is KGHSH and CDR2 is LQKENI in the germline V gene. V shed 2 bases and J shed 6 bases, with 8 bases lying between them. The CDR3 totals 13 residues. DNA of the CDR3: TGTGCCAGCTCACCAACACAAACCAATGAGCAGTTCTTC. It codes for CASSPTQTNEQFF.

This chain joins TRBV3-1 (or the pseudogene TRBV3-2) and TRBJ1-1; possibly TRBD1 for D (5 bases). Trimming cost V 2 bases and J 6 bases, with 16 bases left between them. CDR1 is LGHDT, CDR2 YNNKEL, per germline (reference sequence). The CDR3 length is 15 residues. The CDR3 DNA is TGTGCCAGCAGCCAATTCGTCGGGGGACTGTCTGAAGCTTTCTTT. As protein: CASSQFVGGLSEAFF.

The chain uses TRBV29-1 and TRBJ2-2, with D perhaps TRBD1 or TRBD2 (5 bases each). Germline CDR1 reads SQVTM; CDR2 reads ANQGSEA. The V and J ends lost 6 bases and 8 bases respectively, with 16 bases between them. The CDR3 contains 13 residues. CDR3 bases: TGCAGCGTACGGCCCAGGGAGTCAGGGGAGCTGTTTTTT. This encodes CSVRPRESGELFF.

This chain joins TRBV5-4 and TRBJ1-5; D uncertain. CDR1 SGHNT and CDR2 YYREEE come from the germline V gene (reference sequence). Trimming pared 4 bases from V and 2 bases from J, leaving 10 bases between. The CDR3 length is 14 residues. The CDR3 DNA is TGTGCCAGCAGCGAAGGTGGGGGCAATCAGCCCCAGCATTTT. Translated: CASSEGGGNQPQHF.

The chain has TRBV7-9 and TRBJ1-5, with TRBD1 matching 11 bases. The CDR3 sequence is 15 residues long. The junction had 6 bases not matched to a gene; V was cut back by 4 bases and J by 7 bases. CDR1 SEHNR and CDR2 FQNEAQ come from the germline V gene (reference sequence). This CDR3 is CASSSWTGGDQPQHF. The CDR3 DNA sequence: TGTGCCAGCAGCTCATGGACAGGGGGCGACCAGCCCCAGCATTTT.

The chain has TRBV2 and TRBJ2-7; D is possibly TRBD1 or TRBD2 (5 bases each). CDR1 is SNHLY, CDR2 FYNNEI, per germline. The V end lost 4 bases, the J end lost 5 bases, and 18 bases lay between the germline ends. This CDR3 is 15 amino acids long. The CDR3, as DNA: TGTGCCAGCAGTGTTATCAGAGGGCAGGGAAACGAGCAGTACTTC. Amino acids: CASSVIRGQGNEQYF.

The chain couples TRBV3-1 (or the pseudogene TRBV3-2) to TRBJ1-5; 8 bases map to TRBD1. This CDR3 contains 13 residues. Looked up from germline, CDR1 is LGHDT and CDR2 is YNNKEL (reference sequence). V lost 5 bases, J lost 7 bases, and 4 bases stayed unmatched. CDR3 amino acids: CASSLQGGQPQHF. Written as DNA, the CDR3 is TGTGCCAGCAGCTTACAGGGGGGCCAGCCCCAGCATTTT.

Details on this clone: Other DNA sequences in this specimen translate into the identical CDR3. CDR3 region: CATSREGPANSYEQYF. In DNA form, the CDR3 reads TGTGCCACCAGCAGGGAAGGGCCAGCTAATAGCTACGAGCAGTACTTC. V is TRBV15 and J is TRBJ2-7; D is uncertain. The CDR3 is 16 amino acids. V gave up 3 bases and J gave up 3 bases, with 18 bases separating them. The V gene's germline CDR1 is LNHNV and CDR2 YYDKDF (reference sequence).

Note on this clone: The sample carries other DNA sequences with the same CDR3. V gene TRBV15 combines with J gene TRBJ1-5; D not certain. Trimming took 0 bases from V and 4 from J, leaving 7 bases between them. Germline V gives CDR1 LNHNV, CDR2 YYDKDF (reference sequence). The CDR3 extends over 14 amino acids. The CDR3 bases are TGTGCCACCAGCAGAGATCCCGGGAATCAGCCCCAGCATTTT. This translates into CATSRDPGNQPQHF.

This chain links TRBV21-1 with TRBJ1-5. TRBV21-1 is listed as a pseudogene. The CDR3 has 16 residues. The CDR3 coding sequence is TGTGCCAGCAGCAAAGCGAAAGTGTTGGAGCCTCAGCCCCAGCATTTT. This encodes CASSKAKVLEPQPQHF.

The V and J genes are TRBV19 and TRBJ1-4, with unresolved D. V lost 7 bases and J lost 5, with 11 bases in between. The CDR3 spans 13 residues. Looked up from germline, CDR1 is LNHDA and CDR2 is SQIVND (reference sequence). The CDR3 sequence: CASTLSRNEKLFF. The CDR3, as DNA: TGTGCCAGTACCCTAAGTAGGAATGAAAAACTGTTTTTT.

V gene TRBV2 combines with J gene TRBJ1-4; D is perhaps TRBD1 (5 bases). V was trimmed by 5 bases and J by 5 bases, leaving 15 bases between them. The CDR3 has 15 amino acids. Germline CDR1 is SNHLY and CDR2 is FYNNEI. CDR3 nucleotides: TGTGCCAGCAGTCAGTCCGGGGCCTCAAATGAAAAACTGTTTTTT. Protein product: CASSQSGASNEKLFF.

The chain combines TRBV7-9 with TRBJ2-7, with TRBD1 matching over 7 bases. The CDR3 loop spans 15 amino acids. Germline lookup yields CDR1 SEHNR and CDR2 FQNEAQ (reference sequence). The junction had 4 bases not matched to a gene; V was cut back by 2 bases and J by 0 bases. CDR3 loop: CASSLRDSGSYEQYF. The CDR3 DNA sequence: TGTGCCAGCAGCTTACGGGACAGTGGCTCCTACGAGCAGTACTTC.

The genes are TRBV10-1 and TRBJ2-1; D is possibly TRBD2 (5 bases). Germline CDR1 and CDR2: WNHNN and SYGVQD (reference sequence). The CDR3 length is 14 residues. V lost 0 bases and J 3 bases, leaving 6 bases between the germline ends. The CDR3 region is CASSESTSYNEQFF. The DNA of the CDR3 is TGCGCCAGCAGTGAGTCTACTAGCTACAATGAGCAGTTCTTC.

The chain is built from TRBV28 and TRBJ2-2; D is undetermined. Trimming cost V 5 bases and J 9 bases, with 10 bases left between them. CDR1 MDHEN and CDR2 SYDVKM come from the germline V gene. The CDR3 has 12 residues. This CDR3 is CASSTRSRELFF. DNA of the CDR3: TGTGCCAGCAGTACGAGGTCCCGGGAGCTGTTTTTT.

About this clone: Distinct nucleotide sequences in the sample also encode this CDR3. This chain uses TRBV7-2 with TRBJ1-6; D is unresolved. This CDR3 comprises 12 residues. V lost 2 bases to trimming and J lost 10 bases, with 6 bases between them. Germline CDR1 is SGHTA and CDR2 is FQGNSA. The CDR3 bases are TGTGCCAGCAGCTTACTGGGGTCACCCCTCCACTTT. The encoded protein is CASSLLGSPLHF.

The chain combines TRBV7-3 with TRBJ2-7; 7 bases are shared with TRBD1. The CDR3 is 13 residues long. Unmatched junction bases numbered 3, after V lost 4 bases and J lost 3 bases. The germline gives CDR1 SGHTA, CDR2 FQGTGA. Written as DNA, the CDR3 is TGTGCCAGCAGCTCGACAGGGTACTACGAGCAGTACTTC. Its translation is CASSSTGYYEQYF.

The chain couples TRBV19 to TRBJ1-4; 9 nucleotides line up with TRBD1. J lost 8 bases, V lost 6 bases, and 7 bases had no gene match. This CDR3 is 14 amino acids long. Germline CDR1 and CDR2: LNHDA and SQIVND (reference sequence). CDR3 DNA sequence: TGTGCCAGTAGAATCGACAGGGGGGGAGAAAAACTGTTTTTT. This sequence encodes CASRIDRGGEKLFF.

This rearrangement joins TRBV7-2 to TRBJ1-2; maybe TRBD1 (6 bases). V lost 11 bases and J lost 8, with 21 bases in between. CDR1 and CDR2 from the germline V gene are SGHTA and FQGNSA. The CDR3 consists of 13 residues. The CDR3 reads CAAREGIRGGYTF. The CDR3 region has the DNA TGTGCCGCGCGGGAGGGCATCAGGGGCGGCTACACCTTC.

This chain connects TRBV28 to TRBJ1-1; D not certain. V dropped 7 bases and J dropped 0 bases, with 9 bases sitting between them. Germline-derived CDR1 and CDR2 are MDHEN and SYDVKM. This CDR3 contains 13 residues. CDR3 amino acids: CASTSHMNTEAFF. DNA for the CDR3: TGTGCCAGCACCAGCCATATGAACACTGAAGCTTTCTTT.